This T cell receptor beta chain comes out of a study of early T cells in non-severe SARS-CoV-2 infection. The study, taken as a whole, reports: VDJdb-based matching was biased toward anti-spike CD8 responses and missed private and CD4 specificities.

Concerning this clonotype: Its specificity is not known.

After removal of 4 bases from V and 1 base from J, the junction contained 1 base not matched to a gene. The CDR3 is made up of 15 amino acids. CDR1 and CDR2 (germline): SGHVS, FQNEAQ. Using its own MiXCR run on the 5' RACE reads, TCRdb lists one record per CDR3 protein. The sample includes around 53,000 distinct CDR3 sequences, about 9.8% seen only once; the top ten take about 8.3%. Sequenced input: whole blood. The chain combines TRBV7-8 with TRBJ2-3; 11 bases are shared with TRBD2. The TCR originated in an adult who was a healthcare worker with PCR-confirmed SARS-CoV-2 infection or an uninfected control (not recorded which). CDR3 sequence: CASSSGLAGTDTQYF. The CDR3 DNA is TGTGCCAGCAGCTCGGGACTAGCGGGCACAGATACGCAGTATTTT.